This passage covers 14 T cell receptor beta chains from one sample sequenced in a study of OX40 agonist ivuxolimab in advanced cancers. Measured with immunoSEQ multiplex PCR; TCRdb has only the in-frame clones, and not every one. The sample records 100,000 or so clones, 90% being singletons. The source was CD4+ or CD8+ T cells sorted from blood, collected in a trial of the OX40 agonist ivuxolimab. These receptors were obtained from an adult with an advanced solid tumor such as melanoma, head and neck, liver or kidney cancer.

V and J are TRBV5-1 and TRBJ2-5, with D possibly TRBD2 on 6 matching bases. Germline CDR1 reads SGHRS; CDR2 reads YFSETQ. The V gene lost 2 bases and the J gene lost 2 bases, with 13 bases spanning the gap. The CDR3 covers 15 residues. DNA for the CDR3: TGCGCCAGCAGCTTTAGCGGAAATATTCAAGAGACCCAGTACTTC. This translates into CASSFSGNIQETQYF.

The rearrangement links TRBV28 to TRBJ1-5, with TRBD1 as a possible D gene (6 bases). V was shortened by 2 bases and J by 3 bases, with 8 bases between the two germline ends. The CDR3 spans 14 residues. The V gene's germline CDR1 is MDHEN and CDR2 SYDVKM. CDR3 DNA: TGTGCCAGCAGTTTAAGGACAGCCAATCAGCCCCAGCATTTT. Translation: CASSLRTANQPQHF.

V and J are TRBV11-2 and TRBJ1-1, with D possibly matching TRBD1 (6 bases). Germline V gene data show CDR1 as SGHAT and CDR2 as FQNNGV. The CDR3 sequence is 15 residues long. The V gene lost 2 bases and the J gene lost 1 base, with 11 bases spanning the gap. CDR3 nucleotide sequence: TGTGCCAGCAGCTTATCCTCGGACAGGAACACTGAAGCTTTCTTT. It yields the protein CASSLSSDRNTEAFF.

This chain joins TRBV15 and TRBJ2-7; TRBD2 aligns across 9 bases. Germline-derived CDR1 and CDR2 are LNHNV and YYDKDF (reference sequence). The CDR3 has 15 residues. V was pared by 1 base and J by 7 bases, with 8 bases of the junction left unmatched. In DNA form, the CDR3 reads TGTGCCACCAGCAGAGCTAGGGCGGGAGGGCTTGAGCAGTACTTC. Its translation: CATSRARAGGLEQYF.

J is TRBJ1-5 and V is TRBV4-1; 8 bases map to TRBD1. Germline V gene sequence: CDR1 MGHRA, CDR2 YSYEKL. V lost 3 bases, J lost 9 bases, and 7 bases stayed unmatched. CDR3 size: 14 residues. As DNA, the CDR3 is TGCGCCAGCAGCCAGGCCGGGACAGGTATGCCCCAGCATTTT. Protein product: CASSQAGTGMPQHF.

The V and J genes are TRBV7-9 and TRBJ1-4; possible D gene TRBD1, 5 bases. The V end was cut by 5 bases, the J end by 0 bases, with 10 bases between. The V gene's germline CDR1 is SEHNR and CDR2 FQNEAQ (reference sequence). The CDR3 extends over 15 amino acids. This chain's CDR3 is CASSPPGPTNEKLFF. CDR3 DNA: TGTGCCAGCAGCCCACCGGGACCAACTAATGAAAAACTGTTTTTT.

The genes are TRBV14 and TRBJ1-2, with D maybe TRBD1 (5 bases). CDR3 length: 14 residues. CDR1 and CDR2 (germline): SGHDN, FVKESK. V lost 4 bases and J 2 bases, leaving 11 bases between the germline ends. The CDR3 sequence: CASSRAGRNYGYTF. For the CDR3, the DNA is TGTGCCAGCAGCCGCGCGGGACGGAACTATGGCTACACCTTC.

The chain links TRBV28 to TRBJ2-5; 7 positions match TRBD1. V lost 10 bases and J lost 5; bases outside the gene matches: 10. The germline gives CDR1 MDHEN, CDR2 SYDVKM. This CDR3 comprises 13 residues. CDR3 sequence: CATATGTGETQYF. CDR3 bases: TGTGCCACCGCGACAGGGACCGGGGAGACCCAGTACTTC.

The chain joins TRBV23-1 to TRBJ2-1, with D maybe TRBD2 (5 bases). TRBV23-1 is designated an ORF whose function remains uncertain. CDR3 length equals 15 residues. V was cut by 4 bases and J by 1 base, with 11 bases left in between. Written as DNA, the CDR3 is TGCGCCAGCAGTCCACGGACGGGGTCCTACAATGAGCAGTTCTTC. Translation: CASSPRTGSYNEQFF.

Turning to this clone: Compared with germline, one end of the junction differs, possibly owing to a read error. This rearrangement joins TRBV2 to TRBJ1-4; D call uncertain. Germline assignment: CDR1 SNHLY and CDR2 FYNNEI. The CDR3 sequence is 14 residues long. For the CDR3, the DNA is TGTACCAGCAGTCTCGGGGAGGTCTTCGAAAAACTGTTTTTT. It specifies CTSSLGEVFEKLFF.

This chain links TRBV7-3 with TRBJ2-1, with D perhaps TRBD1 or TRBD2 (5 bases each). The V and J ends lost 4 bases and 5 bases respectively, with 12 bases between them. Germline values: CDR1 SGHTA, CDR2 FQGTGA. The CDR3 covers 14 residues. The CDR3 loop is CASSSGPTNNEQFF. The DNA of the CDR3 is TGTGCCAGCAGCTCGGGACCGACAAACAATGAGCAGTTCTTC.

This clone was observed a single time. The chain combines TRBV25-1 with TRBJ2-7; D is possibly TRBD2 (6 bases). This CDR3 is 17 amino acids long. V gave up 6 bases and J gave up 0 bases, with 21 bases separating them. In germline, CDR1 is MGHDK, CDR2 SYGVNS. The CDR3 sequence: CASSAGFRGGGSYEQYF. The CDR3 region has the DNA TGTGCCAGCAGCGCAGGGTTTAGGGGAGGCGGCTCCTACGAGCAGTACTTC.

This clone has only a few counts. This chain joins TRBV29-1 and TRBJ2-4, with a tentative D call TRBD1 (6 bases). Trimming cost V 6 bases and J 7 bases, with 13 bases left between them. This CDR3 is built from 12 residues. The germline gives CDR1 SQVTM, CDR2 ANQGSEA. CDR3 residues: CSVRTERNIQYF. The CDR3 nucleotides are TGCAGCGTGAGGACAGAACGGAACATTCAGTACTTC.

This chain uses TRBV6-1 with TRBJ2-5; the match to TRBD2 covers 7 bases. V lost 1 base, J lost 5 bases, and 4 bases stayed unmatched. Germline CDR1 MNHNS, CDR2 SASEGT. CDR3 length equals 14 residues. Here the CDR3 reads CASSEGGEGETQYF. The CDR3 DNA reads TGTGCCAGCAGTGAAGGCGGGGAGGGGGAGACCCAGTACTTC.